Listed here are 4 T cell receptor beta chains from one sample, sequenced in a study of cytomegalovirus exposure and HLA in healthy donors. Use of 60 Vbeta and 13 Jbeta primers characterized the PCR. Profiling relied on immunoSEQ multiplex PCR, and the TCRdb table lists in-frame clones only, not all of them. This sample contains approximately 92,000 clones. Sequenced material: PBMCs. The receptors were sampled from a woman under 40 in good health and CMV-seronegative.

V is TRBV9 and J is TRBJ1-3; D is undetermined. CDR3 size: 17 residues. The V end was cut by 4 bases, the J end by 1 base, with 18 bases between. The germline V gene has CDR1 SGDLS and CDR2 YYNGEE. The CDR3 region has the DNA TGTGCCAGCAGCCCACGTTTCTTTCGGGGTTCTGGAAACACCATATATTTT. Protein product: CASSPRFFRGSGNTIYF.

The rearrangement uses TRBV19 and TRBJ2-2; the match to TRBD2 covers 8 bases. In germline, CDR1 is LNHDA, CDR2 SQIVND (reference sequence). CDR3 length: 16 residues. V dropped 1 base and J dropped 4; count of bases not matched to a gene: 5. The CDR3 DNA is TGTGCCAGTAGTATAGGGCGGGGGGAAAGCACCGGGGAGCTGTTTTTT. Translated: CASSIGRGESTGELFF.

The chain has TRBV6-1 and TRBJ2-3; D might be TRBD1 (5 bases). Per the germline V gene, CDR1 is MNHNS and CDR2 is SASEGT. Trimming pared 6 bases from V and 3 bases from J, leaving 10 bases between. This CDR3 region has 13 residues. The chain's CDR3 is CASSQGRTDTQYF. DNA for the CDR3: TGTGCCAGCAGCCAGGGAAGGACAGATACGCAGTATTTT.

The chain couples TRBV10-3 to TRBJ1-5, with D tentatively TRBD1 (5 bases). Germline assignment: CDR1 ENHRY and CDR2 SYGVKD. This CDR3 comprises 15 residues. V was shortened by 1 base and J by 0 bases, with 7 bases between the two germline ends. CDR3 nucleotides: TGTGCCATCAGTGAGTTGGGACTTAGCAATCAGCCCCAGCATTTT. It encodes CAISELGLSNQPQHF.